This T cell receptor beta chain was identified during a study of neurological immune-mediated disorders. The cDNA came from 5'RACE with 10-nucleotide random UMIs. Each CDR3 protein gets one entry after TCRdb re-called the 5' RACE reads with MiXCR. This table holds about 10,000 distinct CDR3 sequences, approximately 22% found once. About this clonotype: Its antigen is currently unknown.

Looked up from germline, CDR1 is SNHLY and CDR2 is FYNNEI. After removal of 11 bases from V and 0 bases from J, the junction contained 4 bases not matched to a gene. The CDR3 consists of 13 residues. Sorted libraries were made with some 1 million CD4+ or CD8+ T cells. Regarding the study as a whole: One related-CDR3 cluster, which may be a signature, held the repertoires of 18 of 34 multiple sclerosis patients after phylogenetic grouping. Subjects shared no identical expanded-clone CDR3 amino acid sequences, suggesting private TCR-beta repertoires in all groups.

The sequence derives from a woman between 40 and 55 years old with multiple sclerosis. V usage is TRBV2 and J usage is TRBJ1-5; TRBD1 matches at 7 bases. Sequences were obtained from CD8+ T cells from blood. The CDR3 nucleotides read TGTGCCGCCACAGGGGATAGCAATCAGCCCCAGCATTTT. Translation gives CAATGDSNQPQHF.